This T cell receptor (beta chain) comes out of a study of molecular identifiers for immune sequencing clone quantification. General study points: Over 98% of effector molecules, but under 1% in naive cells, were held by clones with more than 20 RNA copies.

The junction had 5 bases not matched to a gene; V was cut back by 3 bases and J by 3 bases. There are 16 residues in the CDR3. CDR1 is SGDLS, CDR2 YYNGEE, per germline. This clonotype was recorded many times. Its antigen is undetermined. TCRdb reanalysed the PCR reads using MiXCR and keeps one entry per CDR3 protein. The sample records roughly 97,000 distinct CDR3 sequences, roughly 26% being singletons. This chain links TRBV9 with TRBJ2-3, with 12 nucleotides matching TRBD2. Source material: naive CD8+ T cells from blood, with Jurkat cell RNA spiked in. The subset was: FACS-sorted CD8+CD4-CCR7+CD45RA+ naive T cells. The source of this sequence is a human donor in good health. Some libraries in this study had Jurkat cell RNA spiked in. This CDR3 is CASSGRTSGKTDTQYF. In DNA, the CDR3 is TGTGCCAGCAGCGGGCGGACTAGCGGGAAAACAGATACGCAGTATTTT.